A single sample gave rise to the 18 T cell receptor beta chains below, sequenced in a study of T cell changes during pregnancy in multiple sclerosis. Using immunoSEQ multiplex PCR, the repertoire was profiled, and TCRdb retains in-frame clones only, with some absent. Of about 120,000 clones in the sample, over 85% were seen once. The starting material was peripheral blood, obtained before pregnancy. The receptors derive from a female donor with multiple sclerosis, enrolled in a pregnancy study.

The gene calls are TRBV7-9 and TRBJ2-5; weak D call: TRBD1 (5 bases). CDR3 length equals 12 residues. Germline V CDR1 and CDR2: SEHNR, FQNEAQ (reference sequence). Between the trimmed V and J ends, which lost 1 base and 6 bases, there was a span of 6 bases. Here the CDR3 DNA reads TGTGCCAGCAGCTTAGACAGGAAGACCCAGTACTTC. Its protein is CASSLDRKTQYF.

The CDR3, as DNA: TGCAGCGTTGTTCACAGCCAAGAGACCCAGTACTTC. It yields the protein CSVVHSQETQYF. J is TRBJ2-5 and V is TRBV29-1; D gene uncertain. Per the germline V gene, CDR1 is SQVTM and CDR2 is ANQGSEA. V lost 4 bases to trimming and J lost 1 base, with 7 bases between them. This CDR3 comprises 12 residues. Based on the CDR3 plus reference TRBV29-1 and TRBJ2-5, the full variable domain is SAVISQKPSRDICQRGTSLTIQCQVDSQVTMMFWYRQQPGQSLTLIATANQGSEATYESGFVIDKFPISRPNLTFSTLTVSNMSPEDSSIYLCSVVHSQETQYFGPGTRLLVL.

The chain is built from TRBV5-1 and TRBJ2-7; 9 bases are a match to TRBD2. The germline CDR1 and CDR2 sequences are SGHRS and YFSETQ. V dropped 0 bases and J dropped 10; count of bases not matched to a gene: 5. The CDR3 is 13 residues long. The CDR3 DNA is TGCGCCAGCAGCTTGGAGACTAGCGGCCTTCAGTACTTC. Translating gives CASSLETSGLQYF.

The chain is built from TRBV4-1 and TRBJ1-6; tentatively, D is TRBD1 (6 bases). The CDR3 has 17 amino acids. Germline CDR1 MGHRA, CDR2 YSYEKL. Trimming shortened V by 1 base and J by 8 bases, and 18 bases separated the two germline ends. The CDR3 spells CASSQGMTGHRYSPLHF. The CDR3 bases are TGCGCCAGCAGCCAAGGTATGACGGGACACCGTTATTCACCCCTCCACTTT.

The rearrangement uses TRBV5-1 and TRBJ2-2, with 7 positions matching TRBD1. Germline CDR1 and CDR2: SGHRS and YFSETQ. With 6 bases clipped from V and 8 bases from J, the junction kept 10 bases outside the gene matches. The CDR3 totals 14 residues. As DNA, the CDR3 is TGCGCCAGCACCTTCCAGGGGGTATCGGGGGAGCTGTTTTTT. Encoded protein: CASTFQGVSGELFF.

This CDR3 is CAWSRRGLLTDTQYF. As DNA, the CDR3 is TGTGCCTGGAGTAGACGGGGACTTCTCACAGATACGCAGTATTTT. This chain joins TRBV30 and TRBJ2-3, with a possible D match to TRBD2 (6 bases). The length of the CDR3 is 15 residues. The ends were cut back, 2 bases at V and 2 bases at J, with 14 bases in the middle. The V gene's germline CDR1 is GTSNPN and CDR2 SVGIG (reference sequence).

The chain joins TRBV9 to TRBJ2-3, with D perhaps TRBD2 (5 bases). Trimming shortened V by 0 bases and J by 0 bases, and 8 bases separated the two germline ends. CDR1 is SGDLS and CDR2 is YYNGEE in the germline V gene. CDR3 length: 15 amino acids. The CDR3, as DNA: TGTGCCAGCAGCGTAGTCGAGGGAAGCACAGATACGCAGTATTTT. Its protein product is CASSVVEGSTDTQYF.

This chain links TRBV27 with TRBJ2-2; unclear D gene. Germline CDR1 is MNHEY and CDR2 is SMNVEV (reference sequence). This CDR3 is 14 amino acids long. V lost 2 bases to trimming and J lost 1 base, with 5 bases between them. The CDR3 sequence is CASSLSRNTGELFF. The CDR3 DNA reads TGTGCCAGCAGTTTAAGTAGGAACACCGGGGAGCTGTTTTTT.

This rearrangement joins TRBV18 to TRBJ2-7; 10 bases are a match to TRBD2. V lost 0 bases and J lost 2; bases outside the gene matches: 1. CDR1 and CDR2 (germline): KGHSH, LQKENI. The CDR3 sequence is 15 residues long. CDR3 amino acids: CASSPPLAGAYEQYF. CDR3 DNA sequence: TGTGCCAGCTCACCACCCCTAGCGGGGGCCTACGAGCAGTACTTC.

The chain is built from TRBV30 and TRBJ2-7, with D maybe TRBD2 (5 bases). This CDR3 contains 15 residues. Between the trimmed V and J ends, which lost 2 bases and 1 base, there was a span of 15 bases. CDR1 is GTSNPN, CDR2 SVGIG, per germline (reference sequence). CDR3 sequence (DNA): TGTGCCTGGAGTCGGGATCGACACCCTTCCTACGAGCAGTACTTC. Amino acids: CAWSRDRHPSYEQYF.

The gene calls are TRBV7-9 and TRBJ1-4, with D unresolved. Germline loops: CDR1 SEHNR, CDR2 FQNEAQ (reference sequence). The V gene lost 5 bases and the J gene lost 4 bases, with 8 bases spanning the gap. This CDR3 is 13 amino acids long. The CDR3 here is CASSLNSNEKLFF. Here the CDR3 DNA reads TGTGCCAGCAGCCTTAACAGTAATGAAAAACTGTTTTTT.

This clone turned up a few times. The chain links TRBV11-2 to TRBJ2-5; D possibly corresponds to TRBD2 (6 bases). CDR3 length: 16 amino acids. Germline values: CDR1 SGHAT, CDR2 FQNNGV. The V end lost 5 bases, the J end lost 1 base, and 17 bases lay between the germline ends. CDR3 bases: TGTGCCAGCAGCCTATTCGGGAGCCGGGGCCAAGAGACCCAGTACTTC. Translated: CASSLFGSRGQETQYF.

CDR3 in DNA: TGTGCCAGCAGCTTGGAATCGGGTTGGGATACGCAGTATTTT. Translation: CASSLESGWDTQYF. The J gene is TRBJ2-3, the V gene TRBV5-8; D is undetermined. CDR3 length: 14 residues. V gave up 0 bases and J gave up 6 bases, with 11 bases separating them. Germline V lookup: CDR1 SGHTS, CDR2 YDEGEE.

The rearrangement links TRBV7-9 to TRBJ1-3; perhaps TRBD1 as D (5 bases). Germline assignment: CDR1 SEHNR and CDR2 FQNEAQ (reference sequence). This CDR3 contains 18 residues. Trimming stripped 3 bases from V and 5 bases from J, with 23 bases between. The CDR3 region is CASSLIQNQGLGRNTIYF. The CDR3 coding sequence is TGTGCCAGCAGCTTGATCCAGAACCAGGGTTTGGGGAGAAACACCATATATTTT.

The rearrangement joins TRBV27 to TRBJ2-1; D is ambiguous. V lost 4 bases and J lost 0, with 16 bases in between. CDR3 size: 17 residues. The germline gives CDR1 MNHEY, CDR2 SMNVEV (reference sequence). The CDR3 region is CASSSLPTAASYNEQFF. The DNA for the CDR3 is TGTGCCAGCAGTTCCCTGCCTACTGCGGCCTCCTACAATGAGCAGTTCTTC.

The gene calls are TRBV18 and TRBJ2-1, with 11 bases aligning to TRBD2. The germline CDR1 and CDR2 sequences are KGHSH and LQKENI. V dropped 1 base and J dropped 8; count of bases not matched to a gene: 7. The CDR3 length is 16 residues. CDR3 in amino acids: CASSPLAGGPWDEQFF. CDR3 nucleotide sequence: TGTGCCAGCTCACCACTAGCGGGAGGGCCGTGGGATGAGCAGTTCTTC.

This chain links TRBV5-4 with TRBJ1-2; tentative D call: TRBD1 (5 bases). Germline loops: CDR1 SGHNT, CDR2 YYREEE (reference sequence). Trimming removed 5 bases from V and 0 bases from J, with 14 bases in between. CDR3 size: 15 residues. The CDR3 here is CASRQTVASNYGYTF. CDR3 DNA: TGTGCCAGCAGGCAGACAGTTGCATCTAACTATGGCTACACCTTC. Based on the CDR3 plus reference TRBV5-4 and TRBJ1-2, the full variable domain is ETGVTQSPTHLIKTRGQQVTLRCSSQSGHNTVSWYQQALGQGPQFIFQYYREEENGRGNFPPRFSGLQFPNYSSELNVNALELDDSALYLCASRQTVASNYGYTFGSGTRLTVV.

This clone was detected only once. This chain joins TRBV4-2 and TRBJ2-7, with D possibly TRBD1 on 5 matching bases. V lost 1 base, J lost 2 bases, and 12 bases lay in between. In germline, CDR1 is LGHNA, CDR2 YNFKEQ. The CDR3 extends over 15 amino acids. The CDR3 here is CASSQVTQATYEQYF. CDR3 nucleotides: TGTGCCAGCAGCCAAGTTACACAGGCGACCTACGAGCAGTACTTC.